The source of this TCR beta chain is a study of control samples from healthy donors and cancer patients. The CDR3 consists of 15 residues. From germline, CDR1 is MGHRA and CDR2 YSYEKL. The V end was cut by 2 bases, the J end by 9 bases, with 19 bases between. Sequenced by immunoSEQ multiplex PCR; TCRdb stores in-frame clones only, minus some. Of roughly 150,000 clones in the sample, roughly 92% are singletons; the top ten hold about 2.4%. The source material was blood. The origin of this receptor is a man aged 50-59 years in good health. The rearrangement links TRBV4-1 to TRBJ1-1; no definite D call. The CDR3 here is CASSQSPARADKAFF. In DNA, the CDR3 is TGCGCCAGCAGCCAATCCCCCGCAAGGGCCGATAAAGCTTTCTTT.